This T cell receptor beta chain is from a study of lymphopenia after photon versus proton radiotherapy (dated by TCRdb to the late 2010s). Regarding the complete study: Photon and proton radiation therapy were compared by the study for their immunological effects in patients with gastrointestinal tumors who developed high-grade lymphopenia. A cohort of some 22 patients with gastrointestinal tumors who received either photon or proton therapy and subsequently developed lymphopenia was included. The study aimed to characterize how the two radiation modalities differ in their impact on the immune system. Paper-wide results and their limitations: The authors looked at the survival association only in patients who died, and they framed better survival with proton therapy as a possibility rather than a demonstrated result. Proton-treated patients stayed relatively stable during treatment, while photon-treated patients lost naive T cells and TCR diversity and gained effector/memory populations. After the lymphocyte count nadir, repertoires from photon-treated patients showed oligoclonal expansion, particularly of CD8+ Temra cells, and this expansion drove the decline in diversity. Among patients across the cohort who died, overall survival time showed an inverse correlation with a larger post-nadir drop in TCR diversity.

Note on this clone: No cognate antigen has been identified for it. Base qualities are not provided; no much larger clone lies one nucleotide away.

Libraries were prepared through the immunoSEQ multiplex PCR assay. Deep sequencing of rearranged TCR beta loci, alongside multiparametric flow cytometry, was used to profile T cell repertoires. As stored in TCRdb, this immuneACCESS dataset retains in-frame rearrangements with V and J assigned. A fraction of the clones does not appear; measured against another copy, unresolved V genes explain less than half of the discrepancy, and the remainder lacks a known reason. Counted in this sample were 8,000 or so clones; about 88% of them appeared once. The ten largest make up around 3% of the sample. CDR1 is given as MNHEY and CDR2 as SMNVEV, both from the germline V gene (reference sequence). The germline ends are 8 bases apart after V is trimmed by 3 bases and J by 0 bases. The CDR3, from cysteine to phenylalanine, totals 14 residues. CDR3 DNA is the only sequence kept; it has 42 bases, read in frame from the first base.

The sequence was collected from a woman in her 70s with pancreatic cancer. The sequence links TRBV27 to TRBJ1-1; the D gene is possibly TRBD1, with 5 bases matching. The material was peripheral blood, obtained from a patient treated with photon-based radiotherapy. The DNA sequence reads TGTGCCAGCAGTTTCGAGGGGATGAACACTGAAGCTTTCTTT. The translation is CASSFEGMNTEAFF.